The following is a TCR beta chain sequence with its context. Its antigen is undetermined. Germline V gene lookup returns CDR1 MNHEY and CDR2 SVGAGI. The trim removed 8 bases at V and 6 bases at J, leaving 5 bases unmatched. The CDR3 has 14 residues. This entry belongs to a study of cytomegalovirus exposure and HLA in healthy donors. Overall study findings and caveats: In a later analysis, TCR association rates varied by HLA locus: DRB1 most, HLA-C fewest. V- and J-gene trimming in TCR beta was tied to a missense DCLRE1C variant by an analysis performed later. For most TCR sequences rarity was the rule, although some public TCRs occurred in many donors.

With 60 Vbeta and 13 Jbeta primers, the PCR was carried out. Assay: immunoSEQ multiplex PCR; the TCRdb copy retains only in-frame clones and omits some. The sample has 140,000 to 150,000 clones; 80% to 85% are singletons. The chain has TRBV6-5 and TRBJ1-6, with 9 bases matching TRBD1. This TCR derives from a woman aged 25 to 39 in good health and CMV-seronegative. Sequenced material: PBMCs. DNA of the CDR3: TGTGCCAGCCTTACAGGGGGCCCTAATTCACCCCTCCACTTT. It specifies CASLTGGPNSPLHF.